This T cell receptor beta chain was retrieved from a study of cytomegalovirus exposure and HLA in healthy donors. Amplification used 60 Vbeta primers and 13 Jbeta primers. Using immunoSEQ multiplex PCR, the repertoire was profiled, and TCRdb retains in-frame clones only, with some absent. Of 95,000 to 150,000 clones in the sample, about 80% were seen once. A note on this clone: Its antigen is not known.

Study-level results: Being indistinguishable, some V segments were excluded, TRBV6-2 and TRBV6-3 among them. TCR beta sequences numbering some 17,000 were associated with HLA alleles at 0.05 false discovery rate in a later analysis. Previous analysis showed most TCR beta V segments were productive about 90% or about 30% of the time.

The CDR3 is 15 residues long. Germline-derived CDR1 and CDR2 are SGHAT and FQNNGV. Trimming left V 0 bases short and J 6 bases short, with 12 bases between. The chain has TRBV11-2 and TRBJ1-5; no definite D call. Sequences were obtained from PBMCs. This clonotype was obtained from a young man in good health and CMV-seronegative. The CDR3 coding sequence is TGTGCCAGCAGCTTAGATGGGAGGGATCCTCAGCCCCAGCATTTT. This translates into CASSLDGRDPQPQHF.